This T cell receptor beta chain was identified in a study of blood T cell repertoires in COVID-19 (dated by TCRdb to between 2020 and 2021). Broadly, across the study: Samples from collaborators originated in the United States, Italy and Spain and spanned both the acute and convalescent phases of COVID-19. The material from the prospective study consisted of cDNA or gDNA derived from T cells, B-cell-depleted T cells, or PBMCs. The dataset comprised deeply sampled blood TCRbeta repertoires from subjects exposed to, actively infected with, or recovered from COVID-19. The repertoires were released in a freely available public database intended as a resource for research on the immune response to SARS-CoV-2. Samples were obtained from the ongoing ImmuneRACE study (first 160 participants) and from about 1,300 subjects provided by 6 global collaborators. Nearly every sample came with metadata listing a de-identified subject ID, COVID-19 status, age in years and sex. Where available, HLA class I and class II types were obtained from metadata supplied by the sample provider rather than from assay-based typing. Study-wide conclusions, independent of this receptor: The quantity of clinical and demographic metadata differed by source and by participant and was supplied without curation.

TCRbeta CDR3 regions were amplified from genomic DNA using the immunoSEQ Assay, a bias-controlled multiplex PCR. The authors' analysis ran thus. The number of nucleated cells in each sample was estimated from the amplification of reference gene primers within the assay. To quantify the absolute abundance of each unique TCRbeta CDR3 rearrangement, sequence reads were collapsed and filtered. Productive Simpson clonality was computed per sample as the square root of Simpson's diversity index over productive rearrangements. Held by TCRdb, this immuneACCESS table contains in-frame sequences only and omits some clones. Under half of the omission traces to an unresolved V gene where checked; the cause of the rest is unknown. The DNA gave D and trimming, while V, J and clone size come from that table. The sample table records tens of thousands of clones; 83% of these occur just once. Jointly, the top ten make up 3% to 4.5% of the sample.

Measured from the cysteine to the phenylalanine, the CDR3 is 14 residues long. Here the CDR3 DNA is all that survives: 42 bases in frame from base 1. Trimming takes 5 bases off V and 8 bases off J; junction bases not matched to a gene: 10. CDR1 KGHSY and CDR2 FQNENV were looked up in the germline V gene. A remark on this clone: Its antigen is still unknown. No base qualities exist here, and no much larger clone lies one base off it.

The collaborating institutions used their own protocols to collect whole blood in K2EDTA tubes. For TCRbeta analysis, collaborator samples were shipped as frozen whole blood, as isolated PBMCs, or as DNA extracted from either sample type. Sequencing was done on a sample of peripheral blood. In this chain, TRBV16 is recombined with TRBJ1-2, with 8 central nucleotides matching TRBD1. The sequence was obtained from a man aged 50-59 years with acute or convalescent COVID-19. The nucleotides are TGTGCCAGCAGCGCCAGGACAGGGTACAGCGGCTACACCTTC. Protein translation: CASSARTGYSGYTF. This CDR3, with the reference TRBV16 and TRBJ1-2 proteins standing in past its ends, gives the full variable domain GEEVAQTPKHLVRGEGQKAKLYCAPIKGHSYVFWYQQVLKNEFKFLISFQNENVFDETGMPKERFSAKCLPNSPCSLEIQATKLEDSAVYFCASSARTGYSGYTFGSGTRLTVV.